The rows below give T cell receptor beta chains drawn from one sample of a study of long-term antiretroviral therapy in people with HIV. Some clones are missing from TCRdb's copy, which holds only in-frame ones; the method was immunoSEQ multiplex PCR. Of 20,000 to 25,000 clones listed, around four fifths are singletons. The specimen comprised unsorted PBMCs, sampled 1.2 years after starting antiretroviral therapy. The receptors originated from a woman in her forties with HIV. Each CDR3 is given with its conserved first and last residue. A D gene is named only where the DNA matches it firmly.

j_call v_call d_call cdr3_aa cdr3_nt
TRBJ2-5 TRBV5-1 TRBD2 CASSLASLTSGETQYF TGCGCCAGCAGCTTGGCCAGCCTTACTAGCGGAGAGACCCAGTACTTC
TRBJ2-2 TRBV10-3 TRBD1 CAIRGDSFTGELFF TGTGCCATCAGGGGGGACAGTTTCACCGGGGAGCTGTTTTTT
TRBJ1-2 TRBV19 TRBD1 CASSRDRAYGYTF TGTGCCAGTAGTAGGGACAGGGCCTATGGCTACACCTTC
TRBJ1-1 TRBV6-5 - CASSYPGRNEAFF TGTGCCAGCAGTTACCCGGGACGTAACGAAGCTTTCTTT
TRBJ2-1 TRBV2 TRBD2 CASSEFSSGYNEQFF TGTGCCAGCAGTGAATTTTCTAGCGGATACAATGAGCAGTTCTTC
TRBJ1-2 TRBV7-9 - CASNEQGGYGYTF TGTGCCAGCAATGAACAGGGAGGATATGGCTACACCTTC
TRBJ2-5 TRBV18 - CASSPGLGDQETQYF TGTGCCAGCTCACCAGGCTTAGGGGATCAAGAGACCCAGTACTTC
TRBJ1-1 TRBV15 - CATSSPGQIPTEAFF TGTGCCACCAGCAGCCCGGGCCAAATCCCCACTGAAGCTTTCTTT
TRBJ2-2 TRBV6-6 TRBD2 CASSPGTSGDTGELFF TGTGCCAGCAGTCCGGGGACTAGCGGGGACACCGGGGAGCTGTTTTTT
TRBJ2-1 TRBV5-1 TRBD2 CASSLAPGLAYNEQFF TGCGCCAGCAGCTTGGCCCCCGGACTAGCCTACAATGAGCAGTTCTTC